The 22 T cell receptor beta chains listed next were all sequenced from one sample in a study of blood T cell repertoires in COVID-19. The data were produced by immunoSEQ multiplex PCR, yet TCRdb's version contains in-frame clones alone and is incomplete. The data hold fewer than 250,000 clones, with approximately 86% observed a single time. Sequencing used peripheral blood. The receptor source for this set is a man aged 35 to 55 with acute or convalescent COVID-19.

The chain uses TRBV5-1 and TRBJ2-7; tentative D call: TRBD1 (6 bases). Germline values: CDR1 SGHRS, CDR2 YFSETQ. The CDR3 consists of 13 residues. Trimming pared 2 bases from V and 3 bases from J, leaving 9 bases between. CDR3 loop: CASSFAQGYEQYF. For the CDR3, the DNA is TGCGCCAGCAGCTTCGCACAGGGCTACGAGCAGTACTTC.

CDR3 in amino acids: CASRAVGTGIGEQYF. DNA of the CDR3: TGTGCCAGCAGGGCTGTCGGGACAGGGATCGGCGAGCAGTACTTC. The chain couples TRBV28 to TRBJ2-7; 9 bases are a match to TRBD1. In germline, CDR1 is MDHEN, CDR2 SYDVKM. The ends lost 6 bases at V and 6 bases at J; junction bases unmatched: 12. The CDR3 has 15 amino acids. Combining the CDR3 with reference TRBV28 and TRBJ2-7 gives the whole variable domain DVKVTQSSRYLVKRTGEKVFLECVQDMDHENMFWYRQDPGLGLRLIYFSYDVKMKEKGDIPEGYSVSREKKERFSLILESASTNQTSMYLCASRAVGTGIGEQYFGPGTRLTVT.

The V gene is TRBV11-2, the J gene TRBJ2-1, with 10 bases lining up with TRBD2. After removal of 4 bases from V and 6 bases from J, the junction contained 9 bases not matched to a gene. CDR1 SGHAT and CDR2 FQNNGV come from the germline V gene. The CDR3 totals 16 residues. CDR3 nucleotide sequence: TGTGCCAGCAGCTCAGATCTAGCGGGAGTCCCCAATGAGCAGTTCTTC. Translation gives CASSSDLAGVPNEQFF.

The rearrangement uses TRBV7-3 and TRBJ1-1; tentatively, D is TRBD1 (5 bases). Germline CDR1 is SGHTA and CDR2 is FQGTGA. Between the trimmed V and J ends, which lost 3 bases and 3 bases, there was a span of 11 bases. The CDR3 is 14 residues long. In nucleotides, the CDR3 is TGTGCCAGCAGCTTGGGGGGGTCGTACACTGAAGCTTTCTTT. It yields the protein CASSLGGSYTEAFF. Drawing the rest from reference TRBV7-3 and TRBJ1-1, the complete variable domain is GAGVSQTPSNKVTEKGKYVELRCDPISGHTALYWYRQSLGQGPEFLIYFQGTGAADDSGLPNDRFFAVRPEGSVSTLKIQRTERGDSAVYLCASSLGGSYTEAFFGQGTRLTVV.

This clone has a handful of counts. The chain joins TRBV19 to TRBJ2-7; D remains unclear. In germline, CDR1 is LNHDA, CDR2 SQIVND (reference sequence). Trimming removed 0 bases from V and 2 bases from J, with 17 bases in between. There are 17 residues in the CDR3. CDR3 residues: CASSIDPARHSTYEQYF. The CDR3 region has the DNA TGTGCCAGTAGTATAGATCCGGCCCGACATTCTACCTACGAGCAGTACTTC.

The rearrangement uses TRBV5-5 and TRBJ2-7; 11 nucleotides match TRBD2. The CDR3 is 17 amino acids. With 0 bases clipped from V and 3 bases from J, the junction kept 8 bases outside the gene matches. Germline V gene lookup returns CDR1 SGHKS and CDR2 YYEKEE (reference sequence). The CDR3 loop is CASSLASRLAGIYEQYF. The DNA for the CDR3 is TGTGCCAGCAGCTTGGCCAGCCGACTAGCGGGAATCTACGAGCAGTACTTC.

The chain is built from TRBV5-1 and TRBJ2-7; tentatively, D is TRBD1 (5 bases). Germline CDR1 reads SGHRS; CDR2 reads YFSETQ. Trimming cost V 2 bases and J 4 bases, with 19 bases left between them. This CDR3 contains 16 residues. The CDR3 nucleotides are TGCGCCAGCAGCTTCGACCTGAGGCAGGGCAAGTACGAGCAGTACTTC. Amino acids: CASSFDLRQGKYEQYF.

This chain links TRBV7-9 with TRBJ1-1, with 7 positions matching TRBD1. This CDR3 comprises 15 residues. Trimming took 4 bases from V and 1 from J; bases not matched to a gene: 6. The germline CDR1 and CDR2 sequences are SEHNR and FQNEAQ (reference sequence). The CDR3 bases are TGTGCCAGCAGCTCCTCGACAGGGAGGAACACTGAAGCTTTCTTT. Protein: CASSSSTGRNTEAFF. Using reference TRBV7-9 and TRBJ1-1 for the parts outside the CDR3, the full variable domain is DTGVSQNPRHKITKRGQNVTFRCDPISEHNRLYWYRQTLGQGPEFLTYFQNEAQLEKSRLLSDRFSAERPKGSFSTLEIQRTEQGDSAMYLCASSSSTGRNTEAFFGQGTRLTVV.

CDR3: CASSPLGSGVAKNIQYF. As DNA, the CDR3 is TGTGCCAGCAGCCCCCTCGGGAGTGGCGTAGCCAAAAACATTCAGTACTTC. The genes are TRBV3-1 (or the pseudogene TRBV3-2) and TRBJ2-4; maybe TRBD2 (6 bases). Germline V gene sequence: CDR1 LGHDT, CDR2 YNNKEL (reference sequence). Deletions cut 4 bases from V and 0 bases from J, with 16 bases between. This CDR3 spans 17 amino acids.

The chain uses TRBV19 and TRBJ1-5; 9 bases are a match to TRBD1. The CDR3 is 15 residues long. Trimming removed 5 bases from V and 7 bases from J; junction bases left unmatched: 9. Germline V gene lookup returns CDR1 LNHDA and CDR2 SQIVND (reference sequence). The CDR3 nucleotides read TGTGCCAGTAGTCCCGTCACAGGGGGCAGACAGCCCCAGCATTTT. It is translated as CASSPVTGGRQPQHF.

The chain joins TRBV5-1 to TRBJ1-1; 8 bases line up with TRBD1. With 8 bases clipped from V and 8 bases from J, the junction kept 11 bases outside the gene matches. The CDR3 consists of 13 residues. Germline V CDR1 and CDR2: SGHRS, YFSETQ. The CDR3, as DNA: TGCGCCAGTCGGACAGACAGGGACAGGGAAGCTTTCTTT. Translation: CASRTDRDREAFF.

The rearrangement joins TRBV9 to TRBJ2-1, with a weak D call TRBD1 (6 bases). The germline CDR1 and CDR2 sequences are SGDLS and YYNGEE. This CDR3 is 15 amino acids long. Trimming pared 0 bases from V and 8 bases from J, leaving 15 bases between. The CDR3 reads CASSVAPEGVDEQFF. The CDR3 DNA follows: TGTGCCAGCAGCGTAGCTCCCGAGGGGGTGGATGAGCAGTTCTTC.

Points on this clone: This specimen includes other DNA sequences encoding the same CDR3. V and J are TRBV18 and TRBJ2-5; no firm D call. The V end lost 3 bases, the J end lost 2 bases, and 7 bases lay between the germline ends. The CDR3 has 13 residues. Germline CDR1 KGHSH, CDR2 LQKENI. CDR3 DNA sequence: TGTGCCAGCTCACCGGGCCTACAAGAGACCCAGTACTTC. This encodes CASSPGLQETQYF.

The rearrangement links TRBV27 to TRBJ1-6, with D possibly matching TRBD1 (6 bases). The V end lost 5 bases, the J end lost 10 bases, and 15 bases lay between the germline ends. Germline V gives CDR1 MNHEY, CDR2 SMNVEV (reference sequence). The CDR3 contains 14 residues. The CDR3 DNA sequence: TGTGCCAGCAGTGCCGGGACATCAACCTCACCCCTCCACTTT. This sequence encodes CASSAGTSTSPLHF.

The chain has TRBV6-5 and TRBJ2-3, with D perhaps matching TRBD2 (6 bases). The CDR3 has 15 amino acids. The germline V gene encodes CDR1 MNHEY and CDR2 SVGAGI. V was trimmed by 6 bases and J by 2 bases, leaving 15 bases between them. CDR3: CASRSEAGFTDTQYF. The CDR3 DNA reads TGTGCCAGCAGATCCGAGGCGGGGTTCACAGATACGCAGTATTTT.

The CDR3 protein is CASSTGGYYQPQHF. DNA of the CDR3: TGTGCCAGCAGTACAGGGGGCTATTATCAGCCCCAGCATTTT. The V and J genes are TRBV28 and TRBJ1-5, with TRBD1 identical over 9 bases. The CDR3 consists of 14 residues. Germline V gives CDR1 MDHEN, CDR2 SYDVKM. V trimming: 5 bases; J trimming: 5 bases; junction bases outside the gene matches: 4. Looking up the rest from reference TRBV28 and TRBJ1-5 gives the full variable domain: DVKVTQSSRYLVKRTGEKVFLECVQDMDHENMFWYRQDPGLGLRLIYFSYDVKMKEKGDIPEGYSVSREKKERFSLILESASTNQTSMYLCASSTGGYYQPQHFGDGTRLSIL.

As DNA, the CDR3 is TGCGCCAGCAGCTTGGGTACGGGGGGATGGGAAGATACGCAGTATTTT. Protein sequence: CASSLGTGGWEDTQYF. V gene TRBV5-1 combines with J gene TRBJ2-3; 7 nucleotides line up with TRBD2. The length of the CDR3 is 16 residues. J was trimmed by 5 bases and V by 0 bases; bases with no gene match: 9. Germline assignment: CDR1 SGHRS and CDR2 YFSETQ.

The chain couples TRBV4-2 to TRBJ2-1; 10 bases fit TRBD2. J lost 8 bases, V lost 0 bases, and 7 bases had no gene match. CDR1 and CDR2 (germline): LGHNA, YNFKEQ. The CDR3 has 16 amino acids. The CDR3 DNA reads TGTGCCAGCAGCCAAGATCCGGCTAGCGGGAGTTATGAGCAGTTCTTC. Protein: CASSQDPASGSYEQFF.

The rearrangement links TRBV5-1 to TRBJ2-5, with D perhaps matching TRBD1 (6 bases). V lost 4 bases, J lost 2 bases, and 18 bases lay in between. Germline V gene data show CDR1 as SGHRS and CDR2 as YFSETQ. The CDR3 totals 16 residues. CDR3 protein: CASSVFGTSYQETQYF. The DNA of the CDR3 is TGCGCCAGCAGCGTATTCGGGACATCTTATCAAGAGACCCAGTACTTC.

In its sample, this clone was seen once. The V gene is TRBV9, the J gene TRBJ2-7; 15 bases align to TRBD2. Germline CDR1 reads SGDLS; CDR2 reads YYNGEE. J gave up 7 bases and V 3 bases, and 5 bases lay outside the gene matches. The CDR3 covers 15 residues. The CDR3 DNA reads as TGTGCCAGCAGCGGCGGACTAGCGGGAGGGGGGGAGCAGTACTTC. It specifies CASSGGLAGGGEQYF.

The chain carries TRBV29-1 and TRBJ2-7, with 13 bases aligning to TRBD2. This CDR3 region has 14 residues. Germline V CDR1 and CDR2: SQVTM, ANQGSEA. Unmatched junction bases numbered 3, after V lost 5 bases and J lost 2 bases. The CDR3 bases are TGCAGCGTTATCGGGACTAGCGGGGCCTACGAGCAGTACTTC. Translated, it gives CSVIGTSGAYEQYF.

In DNA form, the CDR3 reads TGTGCCAGCAGCCCCAGACTAGCAGGGTCCTACAATGAGCAGTTCTTC. Translated, it gives CASSPRLAGSYNEQFF. The V and J genes are TRBV7-3 and TRBJ2-1; TRBD2 agrees at 7 bases. Germline CDR1 is SGHTA and CDR2 is FQGTGA. Trimming took 5 bases from V and 1 from J; bases not matched to a gene: 8. The CDR3 loop spans 16 amino acids.